The T cell receptor (beta chain) under discussion was sequenced for a study of molecular identifiers for immune sequencing clone quantification. This clonotype was found many times. TCRdb independently ran MiXCR on the PCR reads; one entry per CDR3 protein. The repertoire holds 40,000 or so distinct CDR3 sequences, with 19% as singletons. V lost 0 bases and J 5 bases, leaving 7 bases between the germline ends. Germline CDR1 is ENHRY and CDR2 is SYGVKD. The CDR3 spans 13 residues. This receptor was taken from a human donor in good health. Some libraries in this study had Jurkat cell RNA spiked in. The chain recombines TRBV10-3 with TRBJ2-5; D not resolved. The sequenced sample consisted of naive CD8+ T cells from blood, with Jurkat cell RNA spiked in. Subset defined: FACS-sorted CD8+CD4-CCR7+CD45RA+ naive T cells. The CDR3 reads CAISESMVETQYF. CDR3 DNA sequence: TGTGCCATCAGTGAGTCGATGGTGGAGACCCAGTACTTC.